The 19 T cell receptor beta chains given below trace back to one sample, sequenced in a study of blood T cell repertoires in COVID-19. Sequencing used immunoSEQ multiplex PCR; TCRdb keeps in-frame clones, though not all of them. The sample includes around 250,000 clones, roughly 90% seen only once; the top ten take approximately 3%. Material: PBMCs or T cells enriched from blood (not recorded which). The receptor source for this set is a middle-aged man who had been exposed to COVID-19.

This clone occurred once. The chain joins TRBV4-1 to TRBJ2-7; weak D call: TRBD2 (5 bases). The V and J ends lost 0 bases and 3 bases respectively, with 12 bases between them. This CDR3 spans 15 amino acids. Per the germline V gene, CDR1 is MGHRA and CDR2 is YSYEKL. DNA for the CDR3: TGCGCCAGCAGCCAAGATCCGGGGATTTACTACGAGCAGTACTTC. Its translation: CASSQDPGIYYEQYF.

The chain recombines TRBV25-1 with TRBJ2-7, with TRBD1 matching 10 bases. CDR3 length: 16 residues. CDR1 and CDR2 (germline): MGHDK, SYGVNS. The J segment lost 3 bases and the V segment lost 4 bases, leaving 9 bases of the junction unmatched. The CDR3 DNA sequence: TGTGCCAGCAGTGGATCTCCGGGACAGGGGAGCTACGAGCAGTACTTC. Protein: CASSGSPGQGSYEQYF.

CDR3: CASSVGDWITDTQYF. As DNA, the CDR3 is TGTGCCAGCAGCGTAGGGGACTGGATCACAGATACGCAGTATTTT. The chain carries TRBV9 and TRBJ2-3; tentatively, D is TRBD2 (6 bases). V was cut by 0 bases and J by 2 bases, with 10 bases left in between. Germline values: CDR1 SGDLS, CDR2 YYNGEE. CDR3 size: 15 residues.

The chain joins TRBV2 to TRBJ2-3; D perhaps matches TRBD2 (6 bases). The germline gives CDR1 SNHLY, CDR2 FYNNEI. There are 13 residues in the CDR3. The V and J ends lost 7 bases and 1 base respectively, with 9 bases between them. CDR3 in DNA: TGTGCCAGCATTTCTAGCGGCACAGATACGCAGTATTTT. Residues: CASISSGTDTQYF. The full variable domain, with the rest looked up from reference TRBV2 and TRBJ2-3, is EPEVTQTPSHQVTQMGQEVILRCVPISNHLYFYWYRQILGQKVEFLVSFYNNEISEKSEIFDDQFSVERPDGSNFTLKIRSTKLEDSAMYFCASISSGTDTQYFGPGTRLTVL.

This chain joins TRBV5-6 and TRBJ1-5; D gene unclear. This CDR3 is built from 16 residues. Per germline, CDR1 SGHDT and CDR2 YYEEEE. Trimming left V 0 bases short and J 2 bases short, with 12 bases between. CDR3 bases: TGTGCCAGCAGCTTGGGGGCGGGCCTGGGCAATCAGCCCCAGCATTTT. Protein product: CASSLGAGLGNQPQHF. The full variable domain, rest sourced from reference TRBV5-6 and TRBJ1-5, is DAGVTQSPTHLIKTRGQQVTLRCSPKSGHDTVSWYQQALGQGPQFIFQYYEEEERQRGNFPDRFSGHQFPNYSSELNVNALLLGDSALYLCASSLGAGLGNQPQHFGDGTRLSIL.

The chain employs TRBV5-1 and TRBJ2-7; 7 bases agree with TRBD1. Per germline, CDR1 SGHRS and CDR2 YFSETQ. This CDR3 is built from 16 residues. With V trimmed by 2 bases and J by 0 bases, 8 bases remained unmatched. The CDR3, as DNA: TGCGCCAGCAGCTTAACGGGACAGCTCAGCTCCTACGAGCAGTACTTC. It codes for CASSLTGQLSSYEQYF. The full variable domain, rest sourced from reference TRBV5-1 and TRBJ2-7, is KAGVTQTPRYLIKTRGQQVTLSCSPISGHRSVSWYQQTPGQGLQFLFEYFSETQRNKGNFPGRFSGRQFSNSRSEMNVSTLELGDSALYLCASSLTGQLSSYEQYFGPGTRLTVT.

V is TRBV11-2 and J is TRBJ1-1; D unresolved. Germline V gives CDR1 SGHAT, CDR2 FQNNGV. The length of the CDR3 is 13 residues. The V end was cut by 3 bases, the J end by 4 bases, with 9 bases between. The CDR3 spells CASSFRGVTEAFF. Written as DNA, the CDR3 is TGTGCCAGCAGCTTTCGGGGAGTCACTGAAGCTTTCTTT.

This clone has only one observation. The chain uses TRBV13 and TRBJ1-1; D gene unclear. Germline-derived CDR1 and CDR2 are PRHDT and FYEKMQ (reference sequence). The CDR3 contains 14 residues. Trimming pared 4 bases from V and 1 base from J, leaving 10 bases between. The CDR3 nucleotides are TGTGCCAGCAGCTCACAGAGTTCGAACACTGAAGCTTTCTTT. Its translation is CASSSQSSNTEAFF. Based on the CDR3 plus reference TRBV13 and TRBJ1-1, the full variable domain is AAGVIQSPRHLIKEKRETATLKCYPIPRHDTVYWYQQGPGQDPQFLISFYEKMQSDKGSIPDRFSAQQFSDYHSELNMSSLELGDSALYFCASSSQSSNTEAFFGQGTRLTVV.

The V and J genes are TRBV5-1 and TRBJ2-1; D unresolved. Trimming cost V 2 bases and J 4 bases, with 16 bases left between them. The CDR3 covers 16 residues. Per the germline V gene, CDR1 is SGHRS and CDR2 is YFSETQ. The CDR3 bases are TGCGCCAGCAGCTTTCCGAGAGACTCGCCTTACAATGAGCAGTTCTTC. It is translated as CASSFPRDSPYNEQFF.

This sequence joins TRBV29-1 and TRBJ2-5; D is perhaps TRBD2 (6 bases). Trimming took off 5 bases at V and 4 bases at J, with 17 bases between the two ends. The V gene's germline CDR1 is SQVTM and CDR2 ANQGSEA. The CDR3 totals 14 residues. The CDR3 bases are TGCAGCGTTATTGGGGGGATAGTAGGAGAGACCCAGTACTTC. It codes for CSVIGGIVGETQYF. Using reference TRBV29-1 and TRBJ2-5 for the parts outside the CDR3, the full variable domain is SAVISQKPSRDICQRGTSLTIQCQVDSQVTMMFWYRQQPGQSLTLIATANQGSEATYESGFVIDKFPISRPNLTFSTLTVSNMSPEDSSIYLCSVIGGIVGETQYFGPGTRLLVL.

The chain recombines TRBV19 with TRBJ2-2, with 9 bases that match TRBD1. CDR3 size: 14 residues. Trimming cost V 9 bases and J 0 bases; bases outside gene matches: 2. Germline V gene data show CDR1 as LNHDA and CDR2 as SQIVND (reference sequence). CDR3 residues: CASRDRANTGELFF. The CDR3 DNA follows: TGTGCCAGCCGGGACAGGGCGAACACCGGGGAGCTGTTTTTT.

The rearrangement joins TRBV18 to TRBJ1-4; D possibly corresponds to TRBD1 (6 bases). The CDR3 runs 15 residues. V shed 6 bases and J shed 0 bases, with 11 bases lying between them. Per germline, CDR1 KGHSH and CDR2 LQKENI. The CDR3 region has the DNA TGTGCCAGCTCGAGTGGACAGCCAACTAATGAAAAACTGTTTTTT. Translated, it gives CASSSGQPTNEKLFF.

This rearrangement joins TRBV2 to TRBJ2-1; 9 positions match TRBD2. Trimming cost V 6 bases and J 4 bases; bases outside gene matches: 10. CDR3 length: 16 amino acids. Per germline, CDR1 SNHLY and CDR2 FYNNEI. DNA of the CDR3: TGTGCCAGCAGAGTGCCTCCTAGCGGGGATTACAATGAGCAGTTCTTC. Its protein is CASRVPPSGDYNEQFF.

V and J are TRBV7-6 and TRBJ2-7; a weak D match, TRBD1 (6 bases). V shed 5 bases and J shed 1 base, with 18 bases lying between them. Looked up from germline, CDR1 is SGHVS and CDR2 is FNYEAQ. The CDR3 is 16 residues long. DNA for the CDR3: TGTGCCAGCAGCCCCAGGTACGGACAGTATTCCTACGAGCAGTACTTC. Translating gives CASSPRYGQYSYEQYF.

The gene calls are TRBV29-1 and TRBJ2-7; D is unclear. Trimming removed 3 bases at V and 5 bases at J, with 11 bases between. The CDR3 has 12 amino acids. CDR1 is SQVTM and CDR2 is ANQGSEA in the germline V gene. In nucleotides, the CDR3 is TGCAGCGTTGACGACTTGAGAAACGAGCAGTACTTC. This translates into CSVDDLRNEQYF.

This clone was seen only once. The rearrangement joins TRBV5-5 to TRBJ2-5, with D perhaps matching TRBD1 (6 bases). The CDR3 is 15 residues long. Germline CDR1 is SGHKS and CDR2 is YYEKEE (reference sequence). Trimming took off 2 bases at V and 5 bases at J, with 16 bases between the two ends. CDR3 region: CASSLWDTLSETQYF. The CDR3, as DNA: TGTGCCAGCAGCTTATGGGACACGCTATCCGAGACCCAGTACTTC.

Note on this clone: Other nucleotide sequences in the sample specify the same CDR3. The chain recombines TRBV30 with TRBJ1-1, with D possibly TRBD1 on 5 matching bases. CDR1 and CDR2 from the germline V gene are GTSNPN and SVGIG (reference sequence). CDR3 size: 13 residues. V gave up 0 bases and J gave up 1 base, with 6 bases separating them. The CDR3 nucleotides read TGTGCCTGGAGTGTTCAGGGGAACACTGAAGCTTTCTTT. This codes for CAWSVQGNTEAFF.

The chain couples TRBV5-6 to TRBJ1-2; a possible D gene is TRBD1 (5 bases). This CDR3 has 13 residues. Germline lookup yields CDR1 SGHDT and CDR2 YYEEEE. The V gene lost 4 bases and the J gene lost 8 bases, with 15 bases spanning the gap. In DNA, the CDR3 is TGTGCCAGCAGCCCAAATCCAGGGTTGGGCTACACCTTC. Protein sequence: CASSPNPGLGYTF.

The chain employs TRBV4-2 and TRBJ1-1; unclear D gene. Trimming removed 0 bases at V and 0 bases at J, with 20 bases between. Germline values: CDR1 LGHNA, CDR2 YNFKEQ. The CDR3 runs to 19 residues. The CDR3 coding sequence is TGTGCCAGCAGCCAAGAGTGGTGGAGGGTGGTTTTCATGAACACTGAAGCTTTCTTT. Translating it yields CASSQEWWRVVFMNTEAFF.